These 21 T cell receptor beta chains were sequenced from one sample in a study of shared clonotypes between healthy human individuals. Repertoires were generated with immunoSEQ multiplex PCR, while TCRdb's copy carries only in-frame clones and drops some. This sample has approximately 2.4 million clones, with approximately 96% found just once. The sample taken for sequencing was naive CD4+ T cells sorted from blood. Subset of the sample: CD45RA+ positively selected. The receptors stem from a man between 18 and 35 years old in good health.

The chain links TRBV7-9 to TRBJ2-6, with a tentative D call TRBD2 (6 bases). Trimming shortened V by 3 bases and J by 0 bases, and 15 bases separated the two germline ends. The length of the CDR3 is 18 residues. CDR1 and CDR2 from the germline V gene are SEHNR and FQNEAQ (reference sequence). The CDR3 DNA follows: TGTGCCAGCAGCTTCGGGACTCTAGGGCCCTCTGGGGCCAACGTCCTGACTTTC. Amino acid sequence: CASSFGTLGPSGANVLTF.

The V gene is TRBV5-1, the J gene TRBJ2-5; 13 bases map to TRBD2. This CDR3 comprises 16 residues. CDR1 SGHRS and CDR2 YFSETQ come from the germline V gene. V dropped 0 bases and J dropped 5; count of bases not matched to a gene: 4. This CDR3 reads CASSLGTSGRGETQYF. The CDR3 nucleotides read TGCGCCAGCAGCTTGGGGACTAGCGGGAGAGGCGAGACCCAGTACTTC.

This chain joins TRBV6-6 and TRBJ2-7, with D perhaps TRBD2 (6 bases). Germline V gene sequence: CDR1 MNHNY, CDR2 SVGAGI (reference sequence). The V and J ends lost 0 bases and 6 bases respectively, with 12 bases between them. The CDR3 is 14 amino acids. The CDR3 sequence is CASSYSTSVREQYF. The CDR3 DNA is TGTGCCAGCAGTTACTCGACTAGTGTTCGCGAGCAGTACTTC.

This rearrangement joins TRBV12-5 to TRBJ2-3; tentatively, D is TRBD2 (6 bases). This CDR3 is 17 amino acids long. V lost 7 bases and J 0 bases, leaving 20 bases between the germline ends. Germline V gives CDR1 LGHNT, CDR2 FRNRAP. CDR3: CASAPYQRASSTDTQYF. In nucleotides, the CDR3 is TGTGCTAGTGCCCCCTACCAGCGGGCCTCTAGCACAGATACGCAGTATTTT. Using reference TRBV12-5 and TRBJ2-3 for the parts outside the CDR3, the full variable domain is DARVTQTPRHKVTEMGQEVTMRCQPILGHNTVFWYRQTMMQGLELLAYFRNRAPLDDSGMPKDRFSAEMPDATLATLKIQPSEPRDSAVYFCASAPYQRASSTDTQYFGPGTRLTVL.

The rearrangement uses TRBV30 and TRBJ2-1; D is possibly TRBD2 (7 bases). CDR3 length equals 15 residues. CDR1 and CDR2 from the germline V gene are GTSNPN and SVGIG (reference sequence). V lost 4 bases and J lost 4, with 17 bases in between. The CDR3 spells CAWMGGALGYNEQFF. In nucleotides, the CDR3 is TGTGCCTGGATGGGGGGGGCCCTAGGATACAATGAGCAGTTCTTC.

This rearrangement joins TRBV10-3 to TRBJ2-2, with TRBD2 matching over 10 bases. The CDR3 sequence is 16 residues long. The V gene's germline CDR1 is ENHRY and CDR2 SYGVKD. V dropped 5 bases and J dropped 5; count of bases not matched to a gene: 8. The CDR3 loop reads CAISREREGRTGELFF. As DNA, the CDR3 is TGTGCCATCAGTCGAGAGCGGGAGGGCCGAACCGGGGAGCTGTTTTTT.

This chain uses TRBV7-6 with TRBJ2-3; D is possibly TRBD1 (6 bases). CDR3 length: 15 amino acids. Trimming took off 2 bases at V and 3 bases at J, with 12 bases between the two ends. From germline, CDR1 is SGHVS and CDR2 FNYEAQ. CDR3 sequence reads: CASSLRGQWTDTQYF. In DNA, the CDR3 is TGTGCCAGCAGCTTAAGGGGACAATGGACAGATACGCAGTATTTT.

The gene calls are TRBV5-6 and TRBJ2-7; D is possibly TRBD1 (6 bases). The V end was cut by 1 base, the J end by 3 bases, with 14 bases between. The V gene's germline CDR1 is SGHDT and CDR2 YYEEEE. The CDR3 loop spans 15 amino acids. The chain's CDR3 is CASSLRDRRYYEQYF. The CDR3 nucleotides read TGTGCCAGCAGCTTGAGAGACAGGCGATACTACGAGCAGTACTTC.

The V call is TRBV2, the J call TRBJ2-1; 10 bases are shared with TRBD2. V dropped 4 bases and J dropped 1; count of bases not matched to a gene: 7. Germline loops: CDR1 SNHLY, CDR2 FYNNEI. CDR3 length: 17 residues. The DNA of the CDR3 is TGTGCCAGCAGTGTCGGGCTAGCGGGGGTTTCCTACAATGAGCAGTTCTTC. This encodes CASSVGLAGVSYNEQFF.

V is TRBV11-2 and J is TRBJ1-3; D remains ambiguous. Deletions cut 1 base from V and 2 bases from J, with 6 bases between. CDR1 and CDR2 (germline): SGHAT, FQNNGV. This CDR3 comprises 14 residues. CDR3 amino acids: CASSLVGTGNTIYF. The CDR3 bases are TGTGCCAGCAGCTTAGTGGGAACTGGAAACACCATATATTTT.

The chain has TRBV10-3 and TRBJ2-5; D gene ambiguous. Germline V gene lookup returns CDR1 ENHRY and CDR2 SYGVKD. V was shortened by 4 bases and J by 3 bases, with 6 bases between the two germline ends. This CDR3 contains 12 residues. CDR3 region: CAISGGKETQYF. CDR3 nucleotide sequence: TGTGCCATCAGTGGGGGTAAAGAGACCCAGTACTTC.

The gene calls are TRBV2 and TRBJ2-5; weak D call: TRBD1 (5 bases). Between the trimmed V and J ends, which lost 4 bases and 3 bases, there was a span of 9 bases. This CDR3 has 13 amino acids. Per germline, CDR1 SNHLY and CDR2 FYNNEI. CDR3 nucleotide sequence: TGTGCCAGCAGTGTTGGGGCGGAAGAGACCCAGTACTTC. Translation: CASSVGAEETQYF.

V usage is TRBV2 and J usage is TRBJ2-1; D perhaps matches TRBD1 (5 bases). CDR1 SNHLY and CDR2 FYNNEI come from the germline V gene. The CDR3 covers 14 residues. V lost 4 bases and J lost 5, with 12 bases in between. Written as DNA, the CDR3 is TGTGCCAGCAGTGCGGCAGGGCGTAACAATGAGCAGTTCTTC. Residues: CASSAAGRNNEQFF.

J is TRBJ2-7 and V is TRBV11-3; the match to TRBD2 covers 7 bases. The germline V gene encodes CDR1 SGHNT and CDR2 YENEEA. J was trimmed by 4 bases and V by 5 bases; bases with no gene match: 5. The CDR3 runs 13 residues. The CDR3 protein is CASSPGGEYEQYF. In DNA, the CDR3 is TGTGCCAGCAGCCCTGGGGGGGAATACGAGCAGTACTTC.

The J gene is TRBJ2-5, the V gene TRBV19; possible D gene TRBD2, 6 bases. The CDR3 sequence is 16 residues long. Trimming removed 6 bases from V and 2 bases from J, with 19 bases in between. Germline lookup yields CDR1 LNHDA and CDR2 SQIVND (reference sequence). CDR3 bases: TGTGCCAGTAGCTGGGAGGTGAGTGGGGCACAAGAGACCCAGTACTTC. Its translation is CASSWEVSGAQETQYF.

Notes on this clone: Other nucleotide sequences in the sample specify the same CDR3. The V gene is TRBV9, the J gene TRBJ2-7, with 9 bases matching TRBD1. The CDR3 is made up of 14 amino acids. J was trimmed by 2 bases and V by 4 bases; bases with no gene match: 4. CDR1 SGDLS and CDR2 YYNGEE come from the germline V gene. The CDR3 protein is CASSKGQGPYEQYF. DNA for the CDR3: TGTGCCAGCAGCAAAGGACAGGGGCCCTACGAGCAGTACTTC.

The V and J genes are TRBV28 and TRBJ1-6, with 8 bases identical to TRBD1. Germline V gene sequence: CDR1 MDHEN, CDR2 SYDVKM. The CDR3 is 14 amino acids. V lost 5 bases to trimming and J lost 8 bases; unmatched junction nucleotides: 5. The CDR3 DNA sequence: TGTGCCAGCAGTCGACAGGGGACGGATTCACCCCTCCACTTT. This gives the protein CASSRQGTDSPLHF.

A note on this clone: A junction boundary mismatches the germline segment, possibly from a read error. The gene calls are TRBV7-7 and TRBJ1-1; the D is unclear. The CDR3 loop spans 13 amino acids. Germline assignment: CDR1 SSHAT and CDR2 FNYEAQ (reference sequence). CDR3 sequence: CASISDRNTEAFF. The CDR3 region has the DNA TGTGCTAGCATCTCTGATAGGAACACTGAAGCTTTCTTT.

V and J are TRBV5-6 and TRBJ2-3, with D possibly being TRBD2 (6 bases). The germline V and J ends were trimmed by 1 base and 1 base, with 13 bases remaining between them. The CDR3 is made up of 16 amino acids. Germline-derived CDR1 and CDR2 are SGHDT and YYEEEE. The CDR3 region is CASSLPGGVGTDTQYF. DNA of the CDR3: TGTGCCAGCAGCTTGCCGGGCGGGGTGGGCACAGATACGCAGTATTTT.

This sequence joins TRBV4-3 and TRBJ2-1; weak D call: TRBD2 (5 bases). This CDR3 comprises 13 residues. Germline CDR1 LGHNA, CDR2 YSLEER. The V and J ends lost 0 bases and 9 bases respectively, with 9 bases between them. The CDR3 reads CASSQELDSEQFF. Here the CDR3 DNA reads TGCGCCAGCAGCCAAGAATTGGACTCTGAGCAGTTCTTC.

This clone was counted only a few times. The chain links TRBV6-5 to TRBJ1-6; possibly TRBD1 for D (5 bases). Trimming removed 8 bases from V and 7 bases from J, with 12 bases in between. The CDR3 sequence is 13 residues long. Germline V gene lookup returns CDR1 MNHEY and CDR2 SVGAGI. The CDR3 DNA is TGTGCCAGCCGGGGACGGGAGAATTCACCCCTCCACTTT. Encoded protein: CASRGRENSPLHF.